This T cell receptor (beta chain) was retrieved from a study of blood T cell repertoires in COVID-19. Background on the study: COVID-19 samples collected from the United States, Italy and Spain covered acute and convalescent phases. T cells, B-cell-depleted T cells, or PBMCs provided the cDNA or gDNA that served as material.

TCRdb keeps only in-frame clones here, not all; method: immunoSEQ multiplex PCR. Among tens of thousands of clones listed, 65% to 90% were seen once. The source of this sequence is a woman aged 60 to 75 with active COVID-19. The sample comprised peripheral blood.

CDR3 residues: CSVASVAEAFF. The CDR3 nucleotides are TGCAGCGTCGCCTCAGTCGCTGAAGCTTTCTTT. The chain joins TRBV29-1 to TRBJ1-1; D is uncertain. The CDR3 sequence is 11 residues long. The V and J ends lost 6 bases and 6 bases respectively, with 11 bases between them. In germline, CDR1 is SQVTM, CDR2 ANQGSEA.